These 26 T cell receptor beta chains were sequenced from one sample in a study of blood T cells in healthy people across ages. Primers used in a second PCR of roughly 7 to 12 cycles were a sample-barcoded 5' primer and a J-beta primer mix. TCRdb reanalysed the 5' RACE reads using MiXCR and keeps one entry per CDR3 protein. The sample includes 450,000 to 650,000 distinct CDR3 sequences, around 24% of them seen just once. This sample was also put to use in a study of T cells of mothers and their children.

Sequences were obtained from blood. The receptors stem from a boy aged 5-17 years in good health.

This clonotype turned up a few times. The CDR3 loop is CASSRRTTGGRNEQFF. CDR3 sequence (DNA): TGTGCCAGCAGTCGAAGAACGACGGGGGGGAGGAATGAGCAGTTCTTC. The V gene is TRBV27, the J gene TRBJ2-1; 8 bases match TRBD2. V shed 5 bases and J 7 bases; nucleotides not matched to a gene: 13. This CDR3 region has 16 residues. The germline CDR1 and CDR2 sequences are MNHEY and SMNVEV (reference sequence).

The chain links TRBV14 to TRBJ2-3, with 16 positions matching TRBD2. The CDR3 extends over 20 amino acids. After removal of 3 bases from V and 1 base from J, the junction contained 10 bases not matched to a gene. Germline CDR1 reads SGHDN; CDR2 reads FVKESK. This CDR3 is CASSHRPGTSGRVGTDTQYF. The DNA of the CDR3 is TGTGCCAGCAGCCACCGACCCGGGACTAGCGGGAGGGTTGGCACAGATACGCAGTATTTT.

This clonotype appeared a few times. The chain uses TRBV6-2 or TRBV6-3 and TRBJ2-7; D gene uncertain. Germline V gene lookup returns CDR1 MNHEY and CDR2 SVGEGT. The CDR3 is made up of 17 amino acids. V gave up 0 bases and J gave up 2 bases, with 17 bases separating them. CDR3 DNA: TGTGCCAGCAGTTACTCCACATTCGGGTTGCGCGCCTACGAGCAGTACTTC. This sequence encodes CASSYSTFGLRAYEQYF.

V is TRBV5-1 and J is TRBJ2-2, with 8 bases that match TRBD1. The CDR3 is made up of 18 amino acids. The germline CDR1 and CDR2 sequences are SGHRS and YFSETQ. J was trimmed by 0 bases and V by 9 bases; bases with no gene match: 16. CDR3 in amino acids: CATRFGTGPLANTGELFF. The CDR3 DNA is TGCGCCACCCGATTCGGGACAGGTCCTCTTGCGAACACCGGGGAGCTGTTTTTT. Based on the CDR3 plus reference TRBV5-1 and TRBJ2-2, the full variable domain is KAGVTQTPRYLIKTRGQQVTLSCSPISGHRSVSWYQQTPGQGLQFLFEYFSETQRNKGNFPGRFSGRQFSNSRSEMNVSTLELGDSALYLCATRFGTGPLANTGELFFGEGSRLTVL.

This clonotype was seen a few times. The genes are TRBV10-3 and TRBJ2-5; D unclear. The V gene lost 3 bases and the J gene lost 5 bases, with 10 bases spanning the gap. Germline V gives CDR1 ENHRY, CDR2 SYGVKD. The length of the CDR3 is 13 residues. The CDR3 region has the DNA TGTGCCATCAGTGATAACTACCGGGAGACCCAGTACTTC. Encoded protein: CAISDNYRETQYF.

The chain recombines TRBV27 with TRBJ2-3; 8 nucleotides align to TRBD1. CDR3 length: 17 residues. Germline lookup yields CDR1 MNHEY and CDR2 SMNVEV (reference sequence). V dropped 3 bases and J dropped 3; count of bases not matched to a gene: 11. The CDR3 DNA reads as TGTGCCAGCAGTTTTTCTTCCGGACAGGGAAGGACAGATACGCAGTATTTT. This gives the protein CASSFSSGQGRTDTQYF.

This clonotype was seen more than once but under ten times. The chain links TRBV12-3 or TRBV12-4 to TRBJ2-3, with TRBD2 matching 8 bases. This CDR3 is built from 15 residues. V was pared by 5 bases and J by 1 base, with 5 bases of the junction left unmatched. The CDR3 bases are TGTGCCAGCAGTCGAAGCGGGAGTGGCACAGATACGCAGTATTTT. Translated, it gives CASSRSGSGTDTQYF.

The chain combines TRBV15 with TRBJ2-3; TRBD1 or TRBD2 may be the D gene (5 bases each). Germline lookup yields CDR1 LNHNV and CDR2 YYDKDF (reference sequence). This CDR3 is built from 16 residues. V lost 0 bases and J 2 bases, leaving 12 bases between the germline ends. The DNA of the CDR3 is TGTGCCACCAGCAGAGATGTGGCAGGGACCACAGATACGCAGTATTTT. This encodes CATSRDVAGTTDTQYF.

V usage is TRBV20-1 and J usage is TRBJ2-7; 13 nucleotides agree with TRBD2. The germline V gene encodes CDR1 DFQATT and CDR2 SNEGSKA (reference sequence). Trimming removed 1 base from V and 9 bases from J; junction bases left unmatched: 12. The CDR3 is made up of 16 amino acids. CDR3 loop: CSARVSKGLAGRRQYF. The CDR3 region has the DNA TGCAGTGCTAGAGTCTCTAAGGGACTAGCGGGGCGCAGGCAGTACTTC.

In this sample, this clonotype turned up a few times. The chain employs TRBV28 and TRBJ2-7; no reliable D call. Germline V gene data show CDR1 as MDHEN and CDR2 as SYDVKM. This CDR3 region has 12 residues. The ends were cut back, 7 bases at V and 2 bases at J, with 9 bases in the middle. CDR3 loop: CASTSPTYEQYF. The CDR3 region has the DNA TGTGCCAGCACCTCACCCACCTACGAGCAGTACTTC.

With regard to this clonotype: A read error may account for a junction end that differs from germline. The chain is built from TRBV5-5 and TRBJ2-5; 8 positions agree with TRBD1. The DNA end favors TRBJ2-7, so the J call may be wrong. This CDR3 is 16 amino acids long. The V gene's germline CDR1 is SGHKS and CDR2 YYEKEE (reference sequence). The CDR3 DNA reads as TGTGCTAGCAGCGTGCCCCGACAGGGGATAACCTACGAGCAGTACTTC. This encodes CASSVPRQGITYEQYF.

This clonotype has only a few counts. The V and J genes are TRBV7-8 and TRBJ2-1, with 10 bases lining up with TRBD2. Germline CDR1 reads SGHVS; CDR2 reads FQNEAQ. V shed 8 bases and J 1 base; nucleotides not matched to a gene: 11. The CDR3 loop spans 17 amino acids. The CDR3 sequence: CASGVGLAGVSYNEQFF. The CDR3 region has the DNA TGTGCCAGCGGCGTGGGGCTAGCGGGGGTGTCCTACAATGAGCAGTTCTTC.

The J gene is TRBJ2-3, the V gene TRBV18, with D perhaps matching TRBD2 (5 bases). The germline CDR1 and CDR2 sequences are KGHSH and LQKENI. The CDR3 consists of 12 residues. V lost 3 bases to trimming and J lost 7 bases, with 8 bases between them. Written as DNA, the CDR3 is TGTGCCAGCTCACCCGACGGGAATACGCAGTATTTT. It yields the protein CASSPDGNTQYF.

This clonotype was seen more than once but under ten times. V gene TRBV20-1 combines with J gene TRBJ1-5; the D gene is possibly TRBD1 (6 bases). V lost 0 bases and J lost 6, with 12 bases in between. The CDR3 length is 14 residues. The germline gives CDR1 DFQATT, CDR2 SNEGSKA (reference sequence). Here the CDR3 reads CSARDPGATQPQHF. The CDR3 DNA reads TGCAGTGCTAGAGATCCAGGGGCGACTCAGCCCCAGCATTTT.

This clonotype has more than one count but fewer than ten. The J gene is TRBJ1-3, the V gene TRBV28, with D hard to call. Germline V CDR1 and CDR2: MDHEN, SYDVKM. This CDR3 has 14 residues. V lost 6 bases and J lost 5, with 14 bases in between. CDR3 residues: CASRAWERRNTIYF. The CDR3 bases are TGTGCCAGCAGGGCTTGGGAGCGACGAAACACCATATATTTT. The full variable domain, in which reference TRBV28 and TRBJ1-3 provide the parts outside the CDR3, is DVKVTQSSRYLVKRTGEKVFLECVQDMDHENMFWYRQDPGLGLRLIYFSYDVKMKEKGDIPEGYSVSREKKERFSLILESASTNQTSMYLCASRAWERRNTIYFGEGSWLTVV.

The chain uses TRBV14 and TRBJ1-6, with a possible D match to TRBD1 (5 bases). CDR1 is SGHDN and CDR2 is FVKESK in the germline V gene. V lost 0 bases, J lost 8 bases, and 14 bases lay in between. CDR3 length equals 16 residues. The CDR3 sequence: CASSQEARVRDSPLHF. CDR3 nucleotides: TGTGCCAGCAGCCAAGAAGCCAGGGTAAGGGATTCACCCCTCCACTTT.

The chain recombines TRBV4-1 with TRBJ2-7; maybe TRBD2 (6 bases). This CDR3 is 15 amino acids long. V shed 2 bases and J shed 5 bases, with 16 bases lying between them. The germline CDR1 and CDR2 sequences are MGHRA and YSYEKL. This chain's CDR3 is CASSQPWEASNEQYF. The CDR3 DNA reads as TGCGCCAGCAGCCAACCCTGGGAGGCTAGCAACGAGCAGTACTTC.

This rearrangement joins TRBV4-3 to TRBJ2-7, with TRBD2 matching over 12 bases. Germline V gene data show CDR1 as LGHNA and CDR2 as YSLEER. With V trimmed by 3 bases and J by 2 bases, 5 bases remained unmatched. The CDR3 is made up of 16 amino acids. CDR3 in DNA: TGCGCCAGCAGCCAGGGGACTAGCGGGTTTGCCTACGAGCAGTACTTC. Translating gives CASSQGTSGFAYEQYF.

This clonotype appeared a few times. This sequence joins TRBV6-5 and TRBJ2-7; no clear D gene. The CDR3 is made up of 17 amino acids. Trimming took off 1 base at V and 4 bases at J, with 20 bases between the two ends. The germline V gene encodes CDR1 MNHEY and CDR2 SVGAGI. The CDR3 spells CASSYFWSALRDYEQYF. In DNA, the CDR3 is TGTGCCAGCAGTTACTTTTGGAGCGCACTCCGCGATTACGAGCAGTACTTC.

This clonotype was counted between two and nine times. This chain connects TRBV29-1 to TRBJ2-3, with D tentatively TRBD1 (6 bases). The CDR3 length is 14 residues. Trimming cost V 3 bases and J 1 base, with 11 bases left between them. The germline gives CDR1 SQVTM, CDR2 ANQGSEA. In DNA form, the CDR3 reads TGCAGCGTTGATTCAGGGGCCCGCACAGATACGCAGTATTTT. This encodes CSVDSGARTDTQYF.

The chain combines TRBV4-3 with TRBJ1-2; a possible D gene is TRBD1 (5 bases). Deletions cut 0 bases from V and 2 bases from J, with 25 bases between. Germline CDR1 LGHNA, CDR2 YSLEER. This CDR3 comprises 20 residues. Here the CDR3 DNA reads TGCGCCAGCAGCCAAGAGCGGGTCAGGGCGACGAGATGGGTCAACTATGGCTACACCTTC. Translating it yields CASSQERVRATRWVNYGYTF.

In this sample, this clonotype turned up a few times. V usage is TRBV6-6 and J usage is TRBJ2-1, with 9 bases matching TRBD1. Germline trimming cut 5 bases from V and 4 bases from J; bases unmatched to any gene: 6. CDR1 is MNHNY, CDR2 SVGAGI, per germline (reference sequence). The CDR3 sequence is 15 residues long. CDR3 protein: CASSPLGTGYNEQFF. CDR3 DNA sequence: TGTGCCAGCAGTCCACTTGGGACAGGGTACAATGAGCAGTTCTTC.

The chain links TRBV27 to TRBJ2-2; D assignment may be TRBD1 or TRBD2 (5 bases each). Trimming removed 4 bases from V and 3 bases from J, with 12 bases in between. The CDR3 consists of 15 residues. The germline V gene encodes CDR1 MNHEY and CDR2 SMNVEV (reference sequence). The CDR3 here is CASSSGDVDTGELFF. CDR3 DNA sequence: TGTGCCAGCAGTTCCGGGGACGTGGACACCGGGGAGCTGTTTTTT.

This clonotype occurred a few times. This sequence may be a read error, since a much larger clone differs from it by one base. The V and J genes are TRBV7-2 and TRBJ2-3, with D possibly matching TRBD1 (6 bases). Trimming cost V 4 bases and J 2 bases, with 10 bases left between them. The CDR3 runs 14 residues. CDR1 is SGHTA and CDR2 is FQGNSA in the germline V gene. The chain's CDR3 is CASSSQGTTDTQYF. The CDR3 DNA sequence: TGTGCCAGCAGCTCCCAGGGGACCACAGATACGCAGTATTTT.

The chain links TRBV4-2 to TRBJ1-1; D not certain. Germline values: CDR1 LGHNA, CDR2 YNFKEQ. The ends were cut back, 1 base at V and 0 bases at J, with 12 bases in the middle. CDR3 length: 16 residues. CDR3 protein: CASSQGTRRLNTEAFF. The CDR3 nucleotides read TGTGCCAGCAGCCAAGGAACCCGACGGTTGAACACTGAAGCTTTCTTT.

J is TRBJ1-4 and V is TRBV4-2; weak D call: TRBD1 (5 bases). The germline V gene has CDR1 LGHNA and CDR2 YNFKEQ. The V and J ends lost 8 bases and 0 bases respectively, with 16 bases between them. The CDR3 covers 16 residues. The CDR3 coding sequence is TGTGCCAGCGGTAGACCAGGGAGTGCAACTAATGAAAAACTGTTTTTT. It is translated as CASGRPGSATNEKLFF.